The clone carrying this TCR beta chain was seen a few times. As yet, its antigen is unknown. Here immunoSEQ multiplex PCR was the method, and the copy in TCRdb shows in-frame clones only, minus some. The sample lists 950,000 to 1,300,000 clones, under 80% occurring once. The data originate from a study of shared clonotypes between healthy human individuals. This CDR3 has 14 amino acids. The germline gives CDR1 SQVTM, CDR2 ANQGSEA. Between the trimmed V and J ends, which lost 6 bases and 2 bases, there was a span of 14 bases. Study-wide points: Generation probabilities were higher for clonotypes shared across all four sorted-subset donors than for unshared ones.

The source of this sequence is a man between 18 and 35 years old in good health. Sequencing was carried out using memory CD4+ T cells sorted from blood. Subset indicated: CD45RA-negative fraction. The V call is TRBV29-1, the J call TRBJ1-3; possibly TRBD1 for D (6 bases). The CDR3 loop is CSVRSGGPGNTIYF. CDR3 coding DNA: TGCAGCGTCCGAAGTGGGGGGCCTGGAAACACCATATATTTT.